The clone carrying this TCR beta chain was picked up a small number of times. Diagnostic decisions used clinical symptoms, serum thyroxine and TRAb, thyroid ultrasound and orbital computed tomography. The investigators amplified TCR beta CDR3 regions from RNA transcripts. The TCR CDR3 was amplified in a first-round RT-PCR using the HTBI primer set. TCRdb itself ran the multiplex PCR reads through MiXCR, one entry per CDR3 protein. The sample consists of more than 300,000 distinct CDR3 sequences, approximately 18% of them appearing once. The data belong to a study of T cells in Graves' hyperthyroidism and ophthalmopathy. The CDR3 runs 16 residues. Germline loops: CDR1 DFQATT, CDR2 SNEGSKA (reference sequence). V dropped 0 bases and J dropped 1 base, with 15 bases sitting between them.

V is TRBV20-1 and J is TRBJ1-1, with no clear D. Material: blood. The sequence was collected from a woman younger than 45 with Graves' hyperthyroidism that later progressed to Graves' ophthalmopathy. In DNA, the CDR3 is TGCAGTGCTAGAGATCAGGCGGACTCCTCGAACACTGAAGCTTTCTTT. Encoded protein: CSARDQADSSNTEAFF.